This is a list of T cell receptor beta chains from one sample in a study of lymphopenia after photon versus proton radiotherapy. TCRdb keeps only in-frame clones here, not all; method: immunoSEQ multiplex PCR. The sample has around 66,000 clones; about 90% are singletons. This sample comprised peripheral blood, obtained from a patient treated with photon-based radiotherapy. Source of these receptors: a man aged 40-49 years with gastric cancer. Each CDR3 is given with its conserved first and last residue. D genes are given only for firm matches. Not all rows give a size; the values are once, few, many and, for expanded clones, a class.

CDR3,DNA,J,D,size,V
CASSRRGSQETQYF,TGCGCCAGCAGCCGCCGGGGGTCCCAAGAGACCCAGTACTTC,TRBJ2-5,.,.,TRBV5-1
CAIRGIAGQGAREQYF,TGTGCCATCAGGGGGATTGCGGGACAGGGGGCGCGAGAGCAGTACTTC,TRBJ2-7,TRBD1,.,TRBV10-3
CASSQGHNEQFF,TGTGCCAGCAGCCAGGGGCACAATGAGCAGTTCTTC,TRBJ2-1,.,.,TRBV6-5
CASSFFGQGSGEKLFF,TGTGCCAGCAGTTTCTTCGGACAGGGCTCAGGTGAAAAACTGTTTTTT,TRBJ1-4,TRBD1,.,TRBV27
CASSDLGRNEQYF,TGTGCCAGCAGCGACCTCGGACGAAACGAGCAGTACTTC,TRBJ2-7,.,once,TRBV7-9
CASTEDDLKETQYF,TGTGCCAGCACGGAAGATGACTTAAAAGAGACCCAGTACTTC,TRBJ2-5,.,once,TRBV6-6
CAWSGRGNEQFF,TGTGCCTGGAGTGGGAGGGGGAATGAGCAGTTCTTC,TRBJ2-1,.,.,TRBV30
CSVGRDTDQEKLFF,TGCAGCGTTGGGAGGGACACGGATCAGGAAAAACTGTTTTTT,TRBJ1-4,.,.,TRBV29-1
CASSFGTDTDTQYF,TGTGCCAGCAGCTTTGGGACAGACACAGATACGCAGTATTTT,TRBJ2-3,TRBD1,.,TRBV7-8
CASSVSGTPGDTQYF,TGCGCCAGCAGCGTGTCCGGGACTCCTGGGGATACGCAGTATTTT,TRBJ2-3,.,once,TRBV5-1
CASSRLPWESEAFF,TGCGCCAGCAGCCGGCTTCCTTGGGAATCTGAAGCTTTCTTT,TRBJ1-1,.,.,TRBV4-3
CASSPGPSTIYEQYF,TGTGCCAGCAGCCCGGGACCCTCAACGATCTATGAGCAGTACTTC,TRBJ2-7,.,.,TRBV5-4
CSALKRKNNEQFF,TGCAGCGCCCTAAAGAGGAAAAACAATGAGCAGTTCTTC,TRBJ2-1,.,.,TRBV29-1
CASSGGLNQPQHF,TGTGCCAGCAGTGGGGGGCTGAATCAGCCCCAGCATTTT,TRBJ1-5,.,.,TRBV2
CASSLGGAQETQYF,TGCGCCAGCAGCTTGGGCGGGGCCCAAGAGACCCAGTACTTC,TRBJ2-5,.,.,TRBV5-1
CAWNADNRNQPQHF,TGTGCCTGGAACGCCGACAACCGCAATCAGCCCCAGCATTTT,TRBJ1-5,.,few,TRBV30
CAISEGPGRNTEAFF,TGTGCCATCAGTGAAGGGCCGGGCCGAAACACTGAAGCTTTCTTT,TRBJ1-1,.,.,TRBV10-3
CASSWDSTDTQYF,TGTGCCAGCAGCTGGGATAGCACAGATACGCAGTATTTT,TRBJ2-3,.,.,TRBV5-4
CASDKEGLTNEKLFF,TGTGCCAGCGACAAAGAGGGGCTTACTAATGAAAAACTGTTTTTT,TRBJ1-4,.,.,TRBV6-1
CASSVNRGQPQHF,TGTGCCAGCAGCGTGAACAGGGGCCAGCCCCAGCATTTT,TRBJ1-5,TRBD1,.,TRBV7-2
CASSLAVGIEQFF,TGTGCCAGCAGCTTAGCGGTGGGGATTGAGCAGTTCTTC,TRBJ2-1,.,.,TRBV7-9
CASSLPWTSYNEQFF,TGCGCCAGCAGCTTGCCATGGACTAGTTACAATGAGCAGTTCTTC,TRBJ2-1,TRBD2,.,TRBV5-1
CASRSLSYGGPGYTF,TGTGCCAGTCGCTCGCTCTCCTACGGGGGGCCCGGCTACACCTTC,TRBJ1-2,.,.,TRBV7-9
CAWRGRGPNTEAFF,TGTGCCTGGAGGGGCAGGGGGCCGAACACTGAAGCTTTCTTT,TRBJ1-1,TRBD1,.,TRBV30
CAGETGVQYGYTF,TGTGCTGGTGAGACAGGGGTCCAATATGGCTACACCTTC,TRBJ1-2,TRBD1,.,TRBV30
CASSPAQGYFSSGGELFF,TGTGCCAGCAGCCCTGCTCAGGGGTACTTCTCCTCGGGCGGGGAGCTGTTTTTT,TRBJ2-2,.,.,TRBV11-3
CASSLGRVSRNEQFF,TGTGCCAGCAGCCTTGGGAGGGTTTCAAGGAATGAGCAGTTCTTC,TRBJ2-1,TRBD2,.,TRBV11-3
CASNRGTSYNEQFF,TGTGCCAGCAACCGCGGGACTTCCTACAATGAGCAGTTCTTC,TRBJ2-1,.,.,TRBV6-5
CASSLIGETQYF,TGTGCCAGCAGCTTAATAGGAGAGACCCAGTACTTC,TRBJ2-5,.,.,TRBV7-9
CASSQMGKVYEQYF,TGTGCCAGCAGCCAGATGGGGAAGGTGTACGAGCAGTACTTC,TRBJ2-7,.,.,TRBV6-5
CASSLGIGDTQYF,TGTGCCAGCAGCTTAGGAATAGGGGATACGCAGTATTTT,TRBJ2-3,.,few,TRBV11-2
CASGERAGEQYF,TGTGCCAGCGGGGAGAGGGCGGGCGAGCAGTACTTC,TRBJ2-7,.,few,TRBV5-4
CATSRQSNQPQHF,TGTGCCACCAGTAGACAGTCCAATCAGCCCCAGCATTTT,TRBJ1-5,.,.,TRBV15
CASSRTGAIQYF,TGTGCCAGCAGCAGGACCGGCGCTATTCAGTACTTC,TRBJ2-4,.,.,TRBV5-4
CASSHGQGSNQPQHF,TGTGCCAGCAGCCATGGACAGGGGAGCAATCAGCCCCAGCATTTT,TRBJ1-5,TRBD1,.,TRBV5-5
CASSPRRGQGGTGELFF,TGTGCCAGCAGCCCCCGACGTGGACAGGGAGGCACCGGGGAGCTGTTTTTT,TRBJ2-2,TRBD1,.,TRBV5-4
CASESGMSGGNTIYF,TGTGCCAGCGAATCGGGGATGAGCGGAGGAAACACCATATATTTT,TRBJ1-3,.,.,TRBV6-5
CASTLVGRPRNTIYF,TGCGCCAGCACTCTAGTGGGCCGCCCGAGAAACACCATATATTTT,TRBJ1-3,.,.,TRBV23-1
CASSPFGGAYEQYF,TGTGCCAGCAGCCCGTTCGGCGGAGCCTACGAGCAGTACTTC,TRBJ2-7,.,.,TRBV5-6
CASSAEGDEQYF,TGTGCCAGCTCAGCCGAGGGGGACGAGCAGTACTTC,TRBJ2-7,.,.,TRBV18
CASSFSSNSNQPQHF,TGTGCCAGCAGCTTTAGTTCTAATAGCAATCAGCCCCAGCATTTT,TRBJ1-5,.,.,TRBV5-5
CASSQAVAGLREKYF,TGTGCCAGCAGCCAAGCCGTGGCAGGACTGAGAGAGAAGTACTTC,TRBJ2-7,.,.,TRBV14
CASSFREGWGEQFF,TGTGCCAGCAGCTTCAGAGAGGGGTGGGGTGAGCAGTTCTTC,TRBJ2-1,.,few,TRBV7-9
CASSEVDFGYTF,TGTGCCAGCAGTGAAGTTGATTTTGGCTACACCTTC,TRBJ1-2,.,once,TRBV6-1
CASSNTGPQHF,TGTGCCAGCAGCAACACAGGCCCCCAGCATTTT,TRBJ1-5,.,.,TRBV7-2
CASSDRRDGNTIYF,TGTGCCAGCAGCGATAGGAGGGACGGAAACACCATATATTTT,TRBJ1-3,.,.,TRBV2
CAISLQKATEAFF,TGTGCCATCAGTCTACAGAAGGCGACTGAAGCTTTCTTT,TRBJ1-1,.,.,TRBV10-3
CASSFGSSYNEQFF,TGCGCCAGCAGCTTCGGATCCTCGTACAATGAGCAGTTCTTC,TRBJ2-1,.,.,TRBV5-1
CASSLWTTDTQYF,TGTGCCAGCAGCTTATGGACCACAGATACGCAGTATTTT,TRBJ2-3,.,.,TRBV7-3
CASSFGTDLYEQYF,TGCGCCAGCAGCTTCGGGACAGATCTCTACGAGCAGTACTTC,TRBJ2-7,TRBD1,.,TRBV5-1
CASSSDTAYGYTF,TGTGCCAGCAGCTCGGACACAGCTTATGGCTACACCTTC,TRBJ1-2,.,.,TRBV5-6
CAWSRGATEAFF,TGTGCCTGGAGCAGGGGGGCCACTGAAGCTTTCTTT,TRBJ1-1,TRBD1,few,TRBV30
CAWSEAAKFSYEQYF,TGTGCCTGGAGTGAGGCAGCGAAGTTCTCCTACGAGCAGTACTTC,TRBJ2-7,.,.,TRBV30
CASSLGLNSPLHF,TGTGCCAGCAGCTTGGGGCTCAATTCACCCCTCCACTTT,TRBJ1-6,.,few,TRBV7-9
CASSQGQGSAYGYTF,TGCGCCAGCAGCCAAGGACAGGGAAGTGCCTATGGCTACACCTTC,TRBJ1-2,TRBD1,.,TRBV4-1